One and the same sample provided the 13 T cell receptor beta chains below, sequenced in a study of shared clonotypes between healthy human individuals. Data came from immunoSEQ multiplex PCR; TCRdb stores just in-frame clones and leaves some out. Among 150,000 to 200,000 clones listed, approximately 62% were seen once. Source material: memory CD4+ T cells sorted from blood. Sample subset: CD45RA-negative fraction. The receptors shown here come from a young man in good health.

This clone was seen just once. The V call is TRBV4-1, the J call TRBJ2-2, with a weak D call TRBD1 (5 bases). There are 15 residues in the CDR3. Looked up from germline, CDR1 is MGHRA and CDR2 is YSYEKL. Trimming took off 2 bases at V and 5 bases at J, with 12 bases between the two ends. The CDR3 DNA follows: TGCGCCAGCAGCCAATCGCCAGGGATTACCGGGGAGCTGTTTTTT. Its protein is CASSQSPGITGELFF.

This chain connects TRBV30 to TRBJ1-1; D perhaps matches TRBD1 (6 bases). The length of the CDR3 is 14 residues. The V gene's germline CDR1 is GTSNPN and CDR2 SVGIG (reference sequence). V lost 7 bases to trimming and J lost 1 base, with 16 bases between them. CDR3: CASRSPGQNTEAFF. The CDR3 coding sequence is TGTGCCTCGAGATCACCGGGACAGAACACTGAAGCTTTCTTT. The whole variable domain, remainder taken from reference TRBV30 and TRBJ1-1, is SQTIHQWPATLVQPVGSPLSLECTVEGTSNPNLYWYRQAAGRGLQLLFYSVGIGQISSEVPQNLSASRPQDRQFILSSKKLLLSDSGFYLCASRSPGQNTEAFFGQGTRLTVV.

The J gene is TRBJ2-7, the V gene TRBV20-1, with D perhaps matching TRBD1 (5 bases). CDR1 is DFQATT, CDR2 SNEGSKA, per germline (reference sequence). The CDR3 runs 11 residues. The V end lost 2 bases, the J end lost 5 bases, and 7 bases lay between the germline ends. CDR3 protein: CSARQGDEQYF. Written as DNA, the CDR3 is TGCAGTGCTAGACAGGGTGACGAGCAGTACTTC.

This chain connects TRBV28 to TRBJ2-7; 14 nucleotides agree with TRBD2. Germline CDR1 is MDHEN and CDR2 is SYDVKM. This CDR3 has 18 residues. J was trimmed by 5 bases and V by 6 bases; bases with no gene match: 15. The CDR3: CASSRPPGLAGVQDEQYF. CDR3 nucleotide sequence: TGTGCCAGCAGCCGACCTCCGGGACTAGCGGGAGTTCAAGACGAGCAGTACTTC.

A word on this clone: A far bigger clonotype differs at one base, so this is likely a read error. The chain recombines TRBV5-6 with TRBJ2-1; a weak D match, TRBD2 (6 bases). V lost 4 bases and J 0 bases, leaving 11 bases between the germline ends. Germline CDR1 and CDR2: SGHDT and YYEEEE. The CDR3 runs 15 residues. The CDR3 spells CASSVAESSYNEQFF. The CDR3 nucleotides read TGTGCCAGCAGCGTAGCGGAGAGCTCCTACAATGAGCAGTTCTTC.

The chain recombines TRBV20-1 with TRBJ1-5, with unresolved D. This CDR3 has 11 residues. The germline V gene encodes CDR1 DFQATT and CDR2 SNEGSKA (reference sequence). V gave up 0 bases and J gave up 8 bases, with 5 bases separating them. The chain's CDR3 is CSARDNEPQHF. The CDR3 bases are TGCAGTGCTAGAGATAATGAGCCCCAGCATTTT.

The J gene is TRBJ1-5, the V gene TRBV11-2; no reliable D call. CDR3 length equals 14 residues. Looked up from germline, CDR1 is SGHAT and CDR2 is FQNNGV. Trimming left V 5 bases short and J 7 bases short, with 15 bases between. The CDR3 sequence: CASSPGSLGQPQHF. The CDR3 DNA reads as TGTGCCAGCAGCCCCGGGTCCCTCGGCCAGCCCCAGCATTTT.

V is TRBV27 and J is TRBJ2-3, with D perhaps given as TRBD1 or TRBD2 (5 bases each). V was shortened by 10 bases and J by 0 bases, with 23 bases between the two germline ends. The CDR3 covers 17 residues. Germline loops: CDR1 MNHEY, CDR2 SMNVEV (reference sequence). In DNA, the CDR3 is TGTGCCACCAGAAAGTCGGGACGGCGGACCAGCACAGATACGCAGTATTTT. Protein: CATRKSGRRTSTDTQYF.

This clone was detected ten times or more. The chain combines TRBV30 with TRBJ1-1; the D gene is possibly TRBD1 (6 bases). Germline V lookup: CDR1 GTSNPN, CDR2 SVGIG (reference sequence). The CDR3 loop spans 12 amino acids. Trimming shortened V by 4 bases and J by 1 base, and 7 bases separated the two germline ends. CDR3 coding DNA: TGTGCCTGGAACAGGGCGAACACTGAAGCTTTCTTT. Translation: CAWNRANTEAFF. The complete variable domain, with remaining parts taken from reference TRBV30 and TRBJ1-1, reads SQTIHQWPATLVQPVGSPLSLECTVEGTSNPNLYWYRQAAGRGLQLLFYSVGIGQISSEVPQNLSASRPQDRQFILSSKKLLLSDSGFYLCAWNRANTEAFFGQGTRLTVV.

Notes on this clone: This same CDR3 is encoded by further DNA sequences in the sample. V usage is TRBV5-5 and J usage is TRBJ1-1; weak D call: TRBD1 (5 bases). Trimming pared 2 bases from V and 9 bases from J, leaving 11 bases between. The CDR3 spans 12 residues. Germline loops: CDR1 SGHKS, CDR2 YYEKEE (reference sequence). CDR3: CASSFGQGKAFF. CDR3 nucleotides: TGTGCCAGCAGCTTTGGCCAGGGAAAAGCTTTCTTT.

The J gene is TRBJ2-1, the V gene TRBV11-3; D is undetermined. This CDR3 has 12 amino acids. Germline-derived CDR1 and CDR2 are SGHNT and YENEEA. V lost 5 bases, J lost 10 bases, and 12 bases lay in between. The CDR3 region is CASSHASREQFF. In DNA, the CDR3 is TGTGCCAGCAGCCACGCCTCCCGAGAGCAGTTCTTC. Combining the CDR3 with reference TRBV11-3 and TRBJ2-1 gives the whole variable domain EAGVVQSPRYKIIEKKQPVAFWCNPISGHNTLYWYLQNLGQGPELLIRYENEEAVDDSQLPKDRFSAERLKGVDSTLKIQPAELGDSAVYLCASSHASREQFFGPGTRLTVL.

V and J are TRBV2 and TRBJ2-3; 8 positions match TRBD1. V was clipped by 6 bases and J by 5 bases; unmatched bases: 4. The germline CDR1 and CDR2 sequences are SNHLY and FYNNEI. The CDR3 is made up of 13 amino acids. CDR3 in DNA: TGTGCCAGCAGGGCGACAGGGGAAGATACGCAGTATTTT. Protein: CASRATGEDTQYF.

This clone has a single count. The rearrangement links TRBV11-2 to TRBJ1-1; possible D gene TRBD1, 6 bases. V lost 1 base to trimming and J lost 5 bases, with 17 bases between them. The CDR3 is made up of 16 amino acids. Looked up from germline, CDR1 is SGHAT and CDR2 is FQNNGV. CDR3 sequence: CASSLVGRGPTTEAFF. CDR3 coding DNA: TGTGCCAGCAGCTTAGTTGGGCGGGGGCCGACGACTGAAGCTTTCTTT.